The 29 T cell receptor beta chains listed next were all sequenced from one sample in a study of cytomegalovirus exposure and HLA in healthy donors. 60 Vbeta and 13 Jbeta primers were used in PCR. Assay: immunoSEQ multiplex PCR; the TCRdb copy retains only in-frame clones and omits some. The repertoire holds over 100,000 clones, with around 80% as singletons. Sample: PBMCs. These receptors came from a man aged 30 to 45 in good health and CMV-seronegative.

The chain couples TRBV11-2 to TRBJ2-5; tentatively, D is TRBD1 (6 bases). With the DNA end fitting TRBJ2-7 better, the J assignment may be wrong. The germline CDR1 and CDR2 sequences are SGHAT and FQNNGV. The CDR3 is 15 residues long. CDR3 nucleotides: TGTGCCAGCAGCTTGAATTCGGGACACCTCTACGAGCAGTACTTC. It yields the protein CASSLNSGHLYEQYF.

CDR3 residues: CASSLKRTSGGGYQETQYF. The CDR3 region has the DNA TGTGCCAGCAGCTTGAAGAGGACTAGCGGGGGGGGGTACCAAGAGACCCAGTACTTC. V usage is TRBV7-2 and J usage is TRBJ2-5; TRBD2 agrees at 15 bases. This CDR3 spans 19 amino acids. The J segment lost 0 bases and the V segment lost 3 bases, leaving 8 bases of the junction unmatched. Looked up from germline, CDR1 is SGHTA and CDR2 is FQGNSA.

The rearrangement joins TRBV6-1 to TRBJ2-7, with no clear D. Looked up from germline, CDR1 is MNHNS and CDR2 is SASEGT. This CDR3 comprises 14 residues. V gave up 1 base and J gave up 3 bases, with 10 bases separating them. This CDR3 is CASSEELRSYEQYF. The CDR3 region has the DNA TGTGCCAGCAGTGAAGAGCTTCGAAGCTACGAGCAGTACTTC.

This rearrangement joins TRBV6-5 to TRBJ2-7; D is unclear. Germline V gives CDR1 MNHEY, CDR2 SVGAGI. This CDR3 region has 15 residues. V shed 5 bases and J shed 2 bases, with 16 bases lying between them. The CDR3: CASSPRRGPTYEQYF. The DNA of the CDR3 is TGTGCCAGCAGTCCCCGCAGAGGTCCCACCTACGAGCAGTACTTC.

The rearrangement uses TRBV19 and TRBJ1-3; TRBD1 is a possible D gene (6 bases). V lost 8 bases to trimming and J lost 4 bases, with 18 bases between them. Germline values: CDR1 LNHDA, CDR2 SQIVND (reference sequence). The CDR3 extends over 15 amino acids. DNA of the CDR3: TGTGCCAGTGAGGACAGAACTATCCGGGGAAACACCATATATTTT. Translation: CASEDRTIRGNTIYF.

The V gene is TRBV6-1, the J gene TRBJ2-6, with D tentatively TRBD1 (5 bases). V was trimmed by 4 bases and J by 0 bases, leaving 13 bases between them. CDR1 and CDR2 (germline): MNHNS, SASEGT. The CDR3 contains 17 residues. CDR3 residues: CASSGRQFYSGANVLTF. CDR3 nucleotides: TGTGCCAGCAGTGGGAGACAGTTCTACTCTGGGGCCAACGTCCTGACTTTC.

Points on this clone: Since no conserved phenylalanine or tryptophan closes the CDR3, a read error is the likely cause. This chain uses TRBV4-2 with TRBJ2-7, with TRBD2 matching over 9 bases. This CDR3 spans 14 amino acids. After removal of 1 base from V and 7 bases from J, the junction contained 5 bases not matched to a gene. CDR1 LGHNA and CDR2 YNFKEQ come from the germline V gene. In DNA form, the CDR3 reads TGTGCCAGCAGCCAAGGACTAGCGGTGGAAGAGCAGTACTCC. Its protein is CASSQGLAVEEQYS.

The chain uses TRBV19 and TRBJ1-5; D not certain. Germline V gene sequence: CDR1 LNHDA, CDR2 SQIVND (reference sequence). The CDR3 contains 16 residues. Trimming shortened V by 10 bases and J by 4 bases, and 23 bases separated the two germline ends. CDR3 bases: TGTGCCATCTCACCACGGGGATATTGTAAAAATCAGCCCCAGCATTTT. Translated, it gives CAISPRGYCKNQPQHF.

This chain connects TRBV6-6 to TRBJ2-3; possible D gene TRBD2, 5 bases. V was trimmed by 8 bases and J by 3 bases, leaving 12 bases between them. Looked up from germline, CDR1 is MNHNY and CDR2 is SVGAGI (reference sequence). The CDR3 has 13 amino acids. Here the CDR3 reads CASWVRGTDTQYF. CDR3 sequence (DNA): TGTGCCAGCTGGGTCCGGGGTACAGATACGCAGTATTTT.

The chain recombines TRBV6-5 with TRBJ2-2; a weak D match, TRBD2 (6 bases). The CDR3 has 14 amino acids. Germline values: CDR1 MNHEY, CDR2 SVGAGI. Trimming took off 3 bases at V and 5 bases at J, with 10 bases between the two ends. The CDR3: CASSYFRGTGELFF. The CDR3 DNA follows: TGTGCCAGCAGTTATTTCCGGGGGACCGGGGAGCTGTTTTTT.

V gene TRBV19 combines with J gene TRBJ2-6; D not resolved. The germline CDR1 and CDR2 sequences are LNHDA and SQIVND (reference sequence). CDR3 length: 15 residues. Trimming pared 3 bases from V and 2 bases from J, leaving 8 bases between. CDR3 nucleotides: TGTGCCAGTAGTATTGGCGGTGCTGGGGCCAACGTCCTGACTTTC. Residues: CASSIGGAGANVLTF.

This clone was seen only once. This chain joins TRBV7-2 and TRBJ1-6; perhaps TRBD1 as D (6 bases). Between the trimmed V and J ends, which lost 3 bases and 7 bases, there was a span of 7 bases. The germline V gene encodes CDR1 SGHTA and CDR2 FQGNSA. The CDR3 has 13 amino acids. For the CDR3, the DNA is TGTGCCAGCAGCTTCGGACAGAATTCACCCCTCCACTTT. Translating gives CASSFGQNSPLHF.

This clone was observed a handful of times. The chain recombines TRBV11-2 with TRBJ1-1; D is uncertain. The length of the CDR3 is 11 residues. CDR1 and CDR2 from the germline V gene are SGHAT and FQNNGV. Trimming removed 5 bases at V and 10 bases at J, with 11 bases between. CDR3 in DNA: TGTGCCAGCAGCACGTCCGGGAGAGCTTTCTTT. Translated, it gives CASSTSGRAFF.

This sequence joins TRBV7-6 and TRBJ2-7; weak D call: TRBD1 (6 bases). CDR3 size: 15 residues. The V gene's germline CDR1 is SGHVS and CDR2 FNYEAQ. With 4 bases removed from V and 6 bases from J, the gap between germline ends came to 19 bases. CDR3 protein: CASSSGPYGGLEQYF. In DNA form, the CDR3 reads TGTGCCAGCAGCTCAGGGCCCTATGGGGGCCTCGAGCAGTACTTC.

The V and J genes are TRBV9 and TRBJ1-2; 8 bases agree with TRBD1. CDR3 length: 16 amino acids. The trim removed 3 bases at V and 7 bases at J, leaving 14 bases unmatched. Germline CDR1 SGDLS, CDR2 YYNGEE. CDR3 nucleotides: TGTGCCAGCAGCGAATCAAGCCGGGACAGGTTATCTGGCTACACCTTC. The encoded protein is CASSESSRDRLSGYTF.

The CDR3 region has the DNA TGTGCCAGCAGCTTAGATATCAGGAATGTTAACACCGGGGAGCTGTTTTTT. Residues: CASSLDIRNVNTGELFF. The V call is TRBV7-9, the J call TRBJ2-2; D unresolved. Germline CDR1 reads SEHNR; CDR2 reads FQNEAQ (reference sequence). The CDR3 has 17 residues. The germline V and J ends were trimmed by 1 base and 2 bases, with 14 bases remaining between them.

This rearrangement joins TRBV12-5 to TRBJ2-5, with a weak D call TRBD1 (5 bases). The DNA end is a closer match to TRBJ2-7, so the J assignment may be wrong. The CDR3 is 13 residues long. CDR1 LGHNT and CDR2 FRNRAP come from the germline V gene. CDR3 nucleotides: TGTGCTCTGCAACTGGACACCTCCTACGAGCAGTACTTC. Translation: CALQLDTSYEQYF.

The genes are TRBV30 and TRBJ1-2; D call uncertain. V was cut by 0 bases and J by 4 bases, with 15 bases left in between. Germline CDR1 GTSNPN, CDR2 SVGIG (reference sequence). The CDR3 has 15 amino acids. The CDR3 sequence: CAWSVLRESGYGYTF. In DNA, the CDR3 is TGTGCCTGGAGTGTACTTCGGGAGTCAGGCTATGGCTACACCTTC.

This chain uses TRBV7-2 with TRBJ2-3, with 11 bases identical to TRBD2. This CDR3 region has 17 residues. Germline V gene sequence: CDR1 SGHTA, CDR2 FQGNSA. With V trimmed by 3 bases and J by 3 bases, 8 bases remained unmatched. CDR3 bases: TGTGCCAGCAGCTTCCCTACTAGCGGGGGTATAACAGATACGCAGTATTTT. This codes for CASSFPTSGGITDTQYF.

The chain is built from TRBV27 and TRBJ1-1; 10 bases are shared with TRBD1. Germline V gene sequence: CDR1 MNHEY, CDR2 SMNVEV (reference sequence). V gave up 8 bases and J gave up 9 bases; unmatched junction bases: 6. The CDR3 runs to 12 residues. CDR3 sequence reads: CASGGQGGKAFF. In nucleotides, the CDR3 is TGTGCCAGCGGAGGACAGGGGGGAAAAGCTTTCTTT.

This sequence joins TRBV11-3 and TRBJ2-1; 9 bases are shared with TRBD1. V gave up 3 bases and J gave up 6 bases; unmatched junction bases: 15. The CDR3 has 18 amino acids. Germline CDR1 is SGHNT and CDR2 is YENEEA. CDR3 protein: CASSFRNSGTGRANEQFF. The CDR3 DNA reads TGTGCCAGCAGCTTTCGAAACTCCGGGACAGGGAGGGCCAATGAGCAGTTCTTC.

V is TRBV28 and J is TRBJ2-6, with D unresolved. This CDR3 region has 16 residues. Germline V lookup: CDR1 MDHEN, CDR2 SYDVKM. The V end was cut by 5 bases, the J end by 3 bases, with 14 bases between. CDR3 sequence: CASSPLVEYGANVLTF. CDR3 DNA sequence: TGTGCCAGCAGTCCCCTCGTTGAGTATGGGGCCAACGTCCTGACTTTC.

This clone turned up a few times. The chain has TRBV27 and TRBJ2-7, with D possibly matching TRBD2 (5 bases). The V end lost 7 bases, the J end lost 9 bases, and 22 bases lay between the germline ends. CDR3 size: 14 residues. In germline, CDR1 is MNHEY, CDR2 SMNVEV (reference sequence). The CDR3 DNA follows: TGTGCCAGCATCGCCCCGGGCCCACTAGGAGGGCAGTACTTC. Translating it yields CASIAPGPLGGQYF.

The J gene is TRBJ2-5, the V gene TRBV29-1; possible D gene TRBD2, 5 bases. The CDR3 consists of 13 residues. Germline V gene lookup returns CDR1 SQVTM and CDR2 ANQGSEA. V shed 1 base and J shed 4 bases, with 10 bases lying between them. For the CDR3, the DNA is TGCAGCGTTGAAGGGGAAGGGAGAGAGACCCAGTACTTC. Translating it yields CSVEGEGRETQYF.

The chain couples TRBV28 to TRBJ1-1; D uncertain. The germline gives CDR1 MDHEN, CDR2 SYDVKM. Trimming pared 6 bases from V and 6 bases from J, leaving 8 bases between. The CDR3 extends over 11 amino acids. The CDR3 DNA sequence: TGTGCCAGCAGGGGCCGCCCTGAAGCTTTCTTT. As protein: CASRGRPEAFF.

The rearrangement joins TRBV30 to TRBJ2-2; D is ambiguous. Germline V gene sequence: CDR1 GTSNPN, CDR2 SVGIG (reference sequence). V shed 0 bases and J shed 7 bases, with 6 bases lying between them. CDR3 size: 12 residues. The CDR3 sequence: CAWSVLNGELFF. The CDR3 DNA reads TGTGCCTGGAGTGTACTTAACGGGGAGCTGTTTTTT.

V and J are TRBV4-1 and TRBJ2-3; TRBD2 might be the D (6 bases). Trimming removed 6 bases from V and 6 bases from J, with 19 bases in between. This CDR3 has 15 residues. Germline CDR1 MGHRA, CDR2 YSYEKL. In DNA, the CDR3 is TGCGCCAGCAGAACAGGACCCGGGGCGGGGGATACGCAGTATTTT. It encodes CASRTGPGAGDTQYF.

The chain employs TRBV21-1 and TRBJ2-1; the DNA was not compared with TRBD2, the D call given in the table. TRBV21-1 is annotated as a pseudogene. The CDR3 sequence is 15 residues long. The CDR3 loop is CAMPTHGGTYNEQFF. Here the CDR3 DNA reads TGTGCCATGCCCACCCACGGGGGGACCTACAATGAGCAGTTCTTC.

This chain joins TRBV4-3 and TRBJ2-1; D is possibly TRBD1 (6 bases). CDR1 and CDR2 from the germline V gene are LGHNA and YSLEER. V lost 0 bases and J 10 bases, leaving 13 bases between the germline ends. There are 14 residues in the CDR3. The CDR3 loop is CASSQDTGNHEQFF. In DNA form, the CDR3 reads TGCGCCAGCAGCCAAGATACAGGGAACCACGAGCAGTTCTTC.